One sample yielded the 12 T cell receptor beta chains listed below, sequenced in a study of regulatory T cells in long-lasting Graves disease. TCR beta libraries were built with iRepertoire HTBI primers and Arm-PCR of CDR3 regions. TCRdb recomputed calls from the multiplex PCR reads with MiXCR, one row per CDR3 protein. The sample contains about 470,000 distinct CDR3 sequences, around 20% of which appear only once. Time point meaning: persistent/refractory GD, antithyroid drugs over 5 years with positive TRAb. Following extraction of RNA from PBMCs, that RNA was used to make the TCR library. This specimen consisted of peripheral blood mononuclear cells (PBMCs), obtained when the disease was refractory, from a patient treated with antithyroid drugs. The receptors shown here come from a female donor with Graves disease.

This clonotype came up many times. Compared with germline, one end of the junction differs, possibly owing to a read error. The CDR3 region is CASSEGGWEYEQYF. CDR3 in DNA: TGTGCCAGCAGCGAAGGGGGGTGGGAGTACGAGCAGTACTTC. J is TRBJ2-7 and V is TRBV2, with D possibly being TRBD1 or TRBD2 (6 bases each). Germline CDR1 SNHLY, CDR2 FYNNEI. CDR3 length equals 14 residues. The full variable domain, completed using reference TRBV2 and TRBJ2-7, is EPEVTQTPSHQVTQMGQEVILRCVPISNHLYFYWYRQILGQKVEFLVSFYNNEISEKSEIFDDQFSVERPDGSNFTLKIRSTKLEDSAMYFCASSEGGWEYEQYFGPGTRLTVT.

This clonotype was counted between two and nine times. The chain carries TRBV20-1 and TRBJ1-6, with D tentatively TRBD1 (5 bases). The V gene lost 2 bases and the J gene lost 9 bases, with 20 bases spanning the gap. Germline V gives CDR1 DFQATT, CDR2 SNEGSKA (reference sequence). There are 16 residues in the CDR3. CDR3 DNA: TGCAGTGCTAGAAGGGAGGGACCGGTTATTATTTCACCCCTCCACTTT. Translating gives CSARREGPVIISPLHF.

This clonotype was detected a few times. This chain connects TRBV11-2 to TRBJ1-1, with 9 nucleotides matching TRBD1. V lost 2 bases, J lost 5 bases, and 6 bases stayed unmatched. Looked up from germline, CDR1 is SGHAT and CDR2 is FQNNGV. This CDR3 region has 15 residues. The CDR3 region is CASSLMETGGTEAFF. The CDR3 DNA reads as TGTGCCAGCAGCTTAATGGAGACAGGGGGAACTGAAGCTTTCTTT.

This clonotype was counted many times. The CDR3, as DNA: TGTGCCACCAGCAGGGATCCGATGACAGACTCAATCTACGAGCAGTACTTC. Protein sequence: CATSRDPMTDSIYEQYF. The rearrangement uses TRBV15 and TRBJ2-7, with D possibly being TRBD1 (5 bases). V gave up 3 bases and J gave up 3 bases, with 21 bases separating them. The CDR3 is 17 amino acids. Germline V gene lookup returns CDR1 LNHNV and CDR2 YYDKDF (reference sequence). Looking up the rest from reference TRBV15 and TRBJ2-7 gives the full variable domain: DAMVIQNPRYQVTQFGKPVTLSCSQTLNHNVMYWYQQKSSQAPKLLFHYYDKDFNNEADTPDNFQSRRPNTSFCFLDIRSPGLGDTAMYLCATSRDPMTDSIYEQYFGPGTRLTVT.

The sample holds many counts of this clonotype. This chain joins TRBV30 and TRBJ2-7, with D uncertain. Between the trimmed V and J ends, which lost 2 bases and 7 bases, there was a span of 12 bases. The CDR3 covers 12 residues. Per the germline V gene, CDR1 is GTSNPN and CDR2 is SVGIG (reference sequence). The CDR3 here is CAWSRGLGEQYF. Here the CDR3 DNA reads TGTGCCTGGAGTAGAGGTCTGGGGGAGCAGTACTTC.

This clonotype was counted at least ten times. The chain joins TRBV9 to TRBJ1-1, with no clear D. V shed 4 bases and J shed 1 base, with 8 bases lying between them. Germline V gives CDR1 SGDLS, CDR2 YYNGEE. The CDR3 extends over 13 amino acids. The CDR3: CASSSPGNTEAFF. For the CDR3, the DNA is TGTGCCAGCAGCTCTCCTGGGAACACTGAAGCTTTCTTT.

This clonotype appeared a few times. This chain joins TRBV7-2 and TRBJ2-2, with 7 bases identical to TRBD2. This CDR3 comprises 14 residues. The V gene end was trimmed by 8 bases and the J gene end by 0 bases; junction bases not matched to a gene: 3. Looked up from germline, CDR1 is SGHTA and CDR2 is FQGNSA. The CDR3 region is CASGREANTGELFF. The DNA for the CDR3 is TGTGCCAGCGGTCGGGAGGCGAACACCGGGGAGCTGTTTTTT.

The chain joins TRBV10-3 to TRBJ2-7; D might be TRBD1 (6 bases). The germline V gene has CDR1 ENHRY and CDR2 SYGVKD. The CDR3 sequence is 14 residues long. V shed 7 bases and J shed 2 bases, with 15 bases lying between them. The CDR3 bases are TGTGCCATCACCGCTGACAGGACACCCTACGAGCAGTACTTC. Amino acids: CAITADRTPYEQYF.

This clonotype was counted many times. The V gene is TRBV27, the J gene TRBJ2-7, with unresolved D. CDR3 length equals 14 residues. Germline-derived CDR1 and CDR2 are MNHEY and SMNVEV (reference sequence). V was cut by 0 bases and J by 1 base, with 7 bases left in between. CDR3 coding DNA: TGTGCCAGCAGTTTATCGCGGACGTCCTACGAGCAGTACTTC. Its protein is CASSLSRTSYEQYF.

There are a few counts of this clonotype. CDR3 residues: CAWPPGQDFWKGEAFF. DNA for the CDR3: TGTGCCTGGCCCCCGGGACAGGACTTCTGGAAGGGTGAAGCTTTCTTT. The chain uses TRBV30 and TRBJ1-1; 8 bases are shared with TRBD1. The CDR3 length is 16 residues. Per germline, CDR1 GTSNPN and CDR2 SVGIG (reference sequence). V dropped 5 bases and J dropped 7; count of bases not matched to a gene: 18.

Only a few counts were recorded for this clonotype. The genes are TRBV4-1 and TRBJ2-7; 9 nucleotides align to TRBD2. This CDR3 region has 15 residues. Germline CDR1 MGHRA, CDR2 YSYEKL. V trimming: 2 bases; J trimming: 2 bases; junction bases outside the gene matches: 4. DNA for the CDR3: TGCGCCAGCAGCCAAATAGCGGGAGAGACCTACGAGCAGTACTTC. It encodes CASSQIAGETYEQYF.

This clonotype was observed a handful of times. CDR3 sequence (DNA): TGCGCCAGCAGCCAAGTTAGTGAATCGCAATACGAGCAGTACTTC. Protein sequence: CASSQVSESQYEQYF. The chain is built from TRBV4-1 and TRBJ2-7, with D uncertain. This CDR3 spans 15 amino acids. CDR1 and CDR2 from the germline V gene are MGHRA and YSYEKL. Trimming took 1 base from V and 4 from J, leaving 14 bases between them.